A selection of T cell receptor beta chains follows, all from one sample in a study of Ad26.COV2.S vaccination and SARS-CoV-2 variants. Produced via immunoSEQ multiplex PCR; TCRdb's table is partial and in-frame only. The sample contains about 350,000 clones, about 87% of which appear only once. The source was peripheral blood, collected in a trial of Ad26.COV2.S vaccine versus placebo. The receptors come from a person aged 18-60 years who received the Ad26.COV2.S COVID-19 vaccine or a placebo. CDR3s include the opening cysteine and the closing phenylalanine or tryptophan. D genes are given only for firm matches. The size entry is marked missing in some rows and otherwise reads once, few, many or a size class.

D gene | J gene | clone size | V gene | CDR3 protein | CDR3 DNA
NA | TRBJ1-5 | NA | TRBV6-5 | CASSYRGSAQPQHF | TGTGCCAGCAGTTACAGGGGGTCGGCTCAGCCCCAGCATTTT
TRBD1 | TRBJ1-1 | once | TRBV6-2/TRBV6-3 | CASSDRVPLNTEAFF | TGTGCCAGCAGTGACAGGGTTCCCTTGAACACTGAAGCTTTCTTT
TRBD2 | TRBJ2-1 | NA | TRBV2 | CASSEALAGLGNEQFF | TGTGCCAGCAGTGAAGCCCTAGCGGGATTGGGGAATGAGCAGTTCTTC
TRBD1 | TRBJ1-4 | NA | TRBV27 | CASSRQDRGLEKLFF | TGTGCCAGCAGTCGTCAGGACAGGGGGCTGGAAAAACTGTTTTTT
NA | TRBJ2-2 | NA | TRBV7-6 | CASSSKRTGELFF | TGTGCCAGCAGCTCGAAACGAACCGGGGAGCTGTTTTTT
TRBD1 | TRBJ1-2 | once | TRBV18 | CASSPARDRGPNYGYTF | TGTGCCAGCTCACCGGCACGGGACAGGGGACCTAACTATGGCTACACCTTC
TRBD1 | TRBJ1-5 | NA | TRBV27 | CASSQGQGGSEGKPQHF | TGTGCCAGCAGCCAAGGACAGGGGGGGTCTGAAGGGAAGCCCCAGCATTTT
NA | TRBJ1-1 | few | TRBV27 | CASSLYGQRITEAFF | TGTGCCAGCAGTTTATATGGACAGAGAATCACTGAAGCTTTCTTT
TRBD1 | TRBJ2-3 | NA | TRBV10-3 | CAIRGQGGTDTQYF | TGTGCCATCAGGGGACAGGGGGGGACAGATACGCAGTATTTT
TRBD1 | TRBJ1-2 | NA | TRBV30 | CAYKDRGFFGYTF | TGTGCCTACAAGGACAGGGGGTTTTTTGGCTACACCTTC
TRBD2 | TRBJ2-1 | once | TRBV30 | CAWSPLSGGSVNEQFF | TGTGCCTGGAGTCCACTTAGCGGGGGGTCTGTCAATGAGCAGTTCTTC
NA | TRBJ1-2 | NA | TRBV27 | CASRPGVDYGYTF | TGTGCCAGCAGACCTGGGGTGGACTATGGCTACACCTTC
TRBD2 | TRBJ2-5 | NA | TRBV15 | CATSRGLAETQYF | TGTGCCACCAGCAGAGGACTAGCGGAGACCCAGTACTTC
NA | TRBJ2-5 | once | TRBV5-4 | CASSRGQQETQYF | TGTGCCAGCAGCCGCGGACAGCAAGAGACCCAGTACTTC
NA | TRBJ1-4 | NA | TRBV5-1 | CASSLGTRIATNEKLFF | TGCGCCAGCAGCTTGGGGACACGTATCGCAACTAATGAAAAACTGTTTTTT
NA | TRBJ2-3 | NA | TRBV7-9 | CASSPPRRAGATDTQYF | TGTGCCAGCAGCCCCCCTCGTCGGGCGGGGGCCACAGATACGCAGTATTTT
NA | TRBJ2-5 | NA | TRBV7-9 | CASSFTETQYF | TGTGCCAGCAGCTTCACAGAGACCCAGTACTTC
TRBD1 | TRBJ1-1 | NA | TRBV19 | CATNSRGQGTFPPNTEAFF | TGTGCCACGAATAGTAGGGGACAGGGGACTTTCCCCCCAAACACTGAAGCTTTCTTT
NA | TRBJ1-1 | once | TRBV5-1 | CASSLGLGNRETEAFF | TGCGCCAGCAGCTTGGGGTTAGGCAATCGAGAGACTGAAGCTTTCTTT
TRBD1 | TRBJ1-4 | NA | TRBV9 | CASSVPGQGEKLFF | TGTGCCAGCAGCGTCCCCGGACAGGGTGAAAAACTGTTTTTT
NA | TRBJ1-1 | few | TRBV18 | CASSPIIGRGMNTEAFF | TGTGCCAGCTCACCAATTATTGGTCGGGGGATGAACACTGAAGCTTTCTTT
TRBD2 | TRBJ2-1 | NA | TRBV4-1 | CASSWTSGDRLGGEQFF | TGCGCCAGCAGCTGGACTAGCGGGGACAGGCTGGGGGGTGAGCAGTTCTTC
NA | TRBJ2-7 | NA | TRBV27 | CASSSFLGYRSYEQYF | TGTGCCAGCAGTTCCTTCCTAGGGTATCGGTCCTACGAGCAGTACTTC
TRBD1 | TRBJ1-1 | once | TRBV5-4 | CASSLKLRTGRVWTEAFF | TGTGCCAGCAGCCTGAAGCTGAGGACAGGGCGGGTGTGGACTGAAGCTTTCTTT